This is a list of T cell receptor beta chains from one sample in a study of long-term antiretroviral therapy in people with HIV. Sequencing was performed with immunoSEQ multiplex PCR; in TCRdb, only in-frame clones are kept and a portion is missing. The sample comprises 20,000 to 25,000 clones, more than 85% of which are singletons, and 9% to 10% rests with the top ten. The input for sequencing was unsorted PBMCs, taken 7.6 years after starting antiretroviral therapy. The origin of the receptors is a woman between 40 and 50 years old with HIV. The CDR3 runs from the conserved cysteine through the conserved F or W. The D gene is left open where the match is weak. Size values are once, few and many counts, or a class for expanded clones, and some rows have none.

V: TRBV6-5
J: TRBJ2-7
size: -
D: -
CDR3: CASSLTGTKYEQYF

V: TRBV7-2
J: TRBJ2-2
size: -
D: -
CDR3: CASSLEGNTGELFF

V: TRBV19
J: TRBJ1-6
size: -
D: -
CDR3: CASSIGKTGSPLHF

V: TRBV11-2
J: TRBJ1-2
size: -
D: TRBD1
CDR3: CASSRGQGPYGYTF

V: TRBV5-4
J: TRBJ1-2
size: -
D: TRBD1
CDR3: CASSLAGTDIYGYTF

V: TRBV7-2
J: TRBJ1-6
size: -
D: -
CDR3: CASSSVGGPLHF

V: TRBV13
J: TRBJ1-2
size: few
D: -
CDR3: CASSLFSGTKYGYTF

V: TRBV6-5
J: TRBJ1-1
size: once
D: -
CDR3: CASSYSGGDTEAFF

V: TRBV4-3
J: TRBJ1-1
size: -
D: TRBD1
CDR3: CASSLSPGQMRSTEAFF

V: TRBV7-2
J: TRBJ2-5
size: -
D: -
CDR3: CASSSMGGQETQYF

V: TRBV6-5
J: TRBJ2-7
size: -
D: TRBD2
CDR3: CASSSFSGLAGYEQYF

V: TRBV15
J: TRBJ1-5
size: -
D: -
CDR3: CATSRDYAGNQPQHF

V: TRBV7-9
J: TRBJ1-1
size: -
D: -
CDR3: CASSLAATPNTEAFF

V: TRBV11-2
J: TRBJ2-5
size: -
D: -
CDR3: CASSRSDFRQETQYF

V: TRBV7-3
J: TRBJ1-1
size: once
D: -
CDR3: CASSLNGPGLNTEAFF

V: TRBV7-2
J: TRBJ2-7
size: -
D: TRBD2
CDR3: CASSVQPGLAGSNYEQYF

V: TRBV4-2
J: TRBJ1-1
size: -
D: -
CDR3: CASSGGRGEDTEAFF

V: TRBV30
J: TRBJ1-6
size: -
D: -
CDR3: CAWRTSGGSPLHF

V: TRBV19
J: TRBJ2-1
size: -
D: TRBD2
CDR3: CASSNLAGAQQFF

V: TRBV7-2
J: TRBJ1-2
size: -
D: -
CDR3: CASSLDSDGARGYTF

V: TRBV30
J: TRBJ2-7
size: once
D: -
CDR3: CAWSHTSDSTYEQYF

V: TRBV11-2
J: TRBJ2-3
size: -
D: -
CDR3: CASSLERDTQYF

V: TRBV7-8
J: TRBJ1-4
size: -
D: -
CDR3: CASSLKSGRKNEKLFF

V: TRBV5-1
J: TRBJ2-7
size: once
D: TRBD1
CDR3: CASSASGQGYEQYF

V: TRBV4-3
J: TRBJ1-4
size: -
D: -
CDR3: CASSQDTSGREKLFF

V: TRBV5-1
J: TRBJ2-2
size: -
D: -
CDR3: CASSLDSNTGELFF

V: TRBV30
J: TRBJ2-3
size: -
D: -
CDR3: CAWTNLGGSTDTQYF

V: TRBV13
J: TRBJ2-1
size: -
D: TRBD2
CDR3: CASSSTSGGQQFF

V: TRBV9
J: TRBJ2-5
size: -
D: TRBD1
CDR3: CASSVGQGASQETQYF

V: TRBV30
J: TRBJ2-2
size: -
D: TRBD1
CDR3: CAWTGTGAVGELFF

V: TRBV29-1
J: TRBJ2-2
size: once
D: TRBD1
CDR3: CSGRDSNTGELFF

V: TRBV5-1
J: TRBJ2-2
size: once
D: TRBD1
CDR3: CASSFRDRVITGELFF

V: TRBV21-1
J: TRBJ1-6
size: -
D: -
CDR3: CASTPGPPGQGDNSPLHF

V: TRBV7-9
J: TRBJ1-5
size: -
D: TRBD1
CDR3: CASSPGQAGIGNQPQHF

V: TRBV5-5
J: TRBJ1-1
size: -
D: -
CDR3: CASSLESGLQAFF

V: TRBV9
J: TRBJ2-2
size: -
D: -
CDR3: CASSVFTSFGELFF

V: TRBV6-5
J: TRBJ1-2
size: -
D: -
CDR3: CASSDSSYGYTF